Each of the 6 T cell receptor beta chains below was sequenced from the same sample in a study of cytomegalovirus exposure and HLA in healthy donors. Only in-frame clones appear in the TCRdb table, and some are missing; sequencing was by immunoSEQ multiplex PCR. This sample has roughly 330,000 clones, with 87% found just once. Sequenced material: PBMCs. The receptors stem from a woman aged 25 to 39 in good health and CMV-seropositive.

The chain combines TRBV9 with TRBJ2-1; 8 bases match TRBD2. Germline loops: CDR1 SGDLS, CDR2 YYNGEE. V lost 7 bases to trimming and J lost 4 bases; unmatched junction nucleotides: 10. The CDR3 consists of 15 residues. The CDR3 spells CASAGGTLGYNEQFF. In nucleotides, the CDR3 is TGTGCCAGCGCGGGGGGAACCCTGGGATACAATGAGCAGTTCTTC. Full variable domain (missing parts from reference TRBV9 and TRBJ2-1): DSGVTQTPKHLITATGQRVTLRCSPRSGDLSVYWYQQSLDQGLQFLIQYYNGEERAKGNILERFSAQQFPDLHSELNLSSLELGDSALYFCASAGGTLGYNEQFFGPGTRLTVL.

The chain carries TRBV9 and TRBJ2-6, with D tentatively TRBD1 (5 bases). The CDR3 covers 15 residues. V shed 6 bases and J shed 0 bases, with 10 bases lying between them. Per the germline V gene, CDR1 is SGDLS and CDR2 is YYNGEE. CDR3 DNA sequence: TGTGCCAGCACCGCGACAGACTCTGGGGCCAACGTCCTGACTTTC. Its protein is CASTATDSGANVLTF.

This chain connects TRBV5-1 to TRBJ2-2, with 9 bases identical to TRBD2. The CDR3 runs 15 residues. V was clipped by 1 base and J by 5 bases; unmatched bases: 3. Looked up from germline, CDR1 is SGHRS and CDR2 is YFSETQ. CDR3 loop: CASSLYSGRTGELFF. The CDR3 DNA follows: TGCGCCAGCAGCTTGTATAGCGGGAGAACCGGGGAGCTGTTTTTT.

The chain couples TRBV6-1 to TRBJ1-1, with D maybe TRBD1 (5 bases). Trimming shortened V by 6 bases and J by 1 base, and 12 bases separated the two germline ends. CDR3 length equals 14 residues. Per the germline V gene, CDR1 is MNHNS and CDR2 is SASEGT. CDR3 amino acids: CASREIDRNTEAFF. In DNA, the CDR3 is TGTGCCAGCAGGGAAATAGACAGGAACACTGAAGCTTTCTTT.

The gene calls are TRBV4-2 and TRBJ2-3; 7 nucleotides match TRBD2. V lost 0 bases, J lost 2 bases, and 5 bases stayed unmatched. From germline, CDR1 is LGHNA and CDR2 YNFKEQ. The CDR3 loop spans 16 amino acids. CDR3 bases: TGTGCCAGCAGCCAAGAAAACGGGGGGAACACAGATACGCAGTATTTT. As protein: CASSQENGGNTDTQYF.

The genes are TRBV18 and TRBJ1-6; tentative D call: TRBD1 (6 bases). CDR3 length equals 15 residues. Germline lookup yields CDR1 KGHSH and CDR2 LQKENI. Trimming took 3 bases from V and 5 from J, leaving 11 bases between them. CDR3 region: CASSPTGKDNSPLHF. As DNA, the CDR3 is TGTGCCAGCTCACCTACAGGGAAAGATAATTCACCCCTCCACTTT.